What follows is one T cell receptor beta chain and its context. Its specific antigen is unknown. The record has no base qualities; no much larger clone is one base away. The source of the sample is a study of blood T cell repertoires in COVID-19 (dated by TCRdb to the early 2020s). With regard to the full study: Samples covering the acute and convalescent phases of COVID-19 were provided by collaborators in the United States, Italy and Spain. Samples came from the ongoing ImmuneRACE study (first 160 participants) plus 1,254 subjects from 6 global collaborators. The repertoires were released in a freely available public database meant as a resource for research on the immune response to SARS-CoV-2. The material from the prospective study consisted of cDNA or gDNA derived from T cells, B-cell-depleted T cells, or PBMCs. Subjects who had been exposed to COVID-19, were actively infected with it, or had recovered from it provided the deeply sampled blood TCRbeta repertoires that made up the dataset. Sample metadata almost always included a de-identified subject ID, COVID-19 status, age in years and sex. Where available, HLA class I and class II types were taken from metadata supplied by the sample provider and were not determined by assay-based typing. What the study reported, not specific to this receptor: The quantity of clinical and demographic metadata differed by source and by participant and was supplied without curation.

From the germline V gene, CDR1 is SGHAT and CDR2 is FQNNGV. The CDR3 covers 15 residues, taking in both the cysteine and the phenylalanine. Just the 45-base CDR3 DNA is kept, in frame starting at base 1. A distance of 18 bases separates the germline ends of V and J, which lose 8 bases and 4 bases respectively. In Seattle, one collaborating source enrolled patients while the infection was active and tracked those patients longitudinally over the course of disease. Collaborating institutions collected whole blood in K2EDTA tubes following their own protocols. For TCRbeta analysis, collaborator samples were shipped as frozen whole blood, as isolated PBMCs, or as DNA extracted from either sample type. The immunoSEQ Assay, a bias-controlled multiplex PCR, was used to amplify TCRbeta CDR3 regions from genomic DNA. The original pipeline was this. The number of nucleated cells in each sample was estimated by amplification of reference gene primers within the assay. To quantify the absolute abundance of each unique TCRbeta CDR3 rearrangement, sequence reads were collapsed and filtered. For each sample, productive Simpson clonality was calculated as the square root of Simpson's diversity index over productive rearrangements. TCRdb mirrors the immuneACCESS table, restricted to in-frame sequences. Some clones are absent from its copies; in checked studies, under half trace to an unresolved V gene, and the reason for the others is unknown. V and J calls and clone size come straight from that table; D and trimming were deduced from the DNA. Within this sample are 200,000 to 300,000 clones, with over 75% of them counted one time only. In total, the top ten clones hold 4.5% to 6% of the sample.

The specimen was peripheral blood. The sequence came from a man in his fifties or sixties with COVID-19, enrolled during active disease. The V gene is TRBV11-2 and the J gene is TRBJ2-1; perhaps TRBD2 is the D gene, with 5 bases matching. The CDR3 amino acid sequence is: CASSLDRGTYNEQFF. The sequence in DNA is TGTGCCAGCTCCCTCGACCGGGGAACTTACAATGAGCAGTTCTTC.